These 3 T cell receptor beta chains were sequenced from one sample in a study of T-cell reconstitution after alpha-beta-depleted transplantation in children. Preparation of the TCRbeta library was carried out with unique molecular identifiers. TCRdb fed the PCR reads into MiXCR, producing one record per CDR3 protein. The sample records approximately 79,000 distinct CDR3 sequences, around a sixth being singletons. The source was PBMCs, mostly from graft donor cells, collected 360 days after TCRalphabeta/CD19-depleted stem cell transplant. All receptors derive from a male patient between 2 and 10 years old who had a stem cell transplant for acute lymphoblastic leukemia, so the T cells may come from the graft donor.

This clonotype was detected only a few times. The chain carries TRBV12-3 or TRBV12-4 and TRBJ2-5; D is unclear. The CDR3 totals 12 residues. V was cut by 3 bases and J by 5 bases, with 7 bases left in between. The CDR3 nucleotides read TGTGCCAGCAGTTTTGGCCTCGAGACCCAGTACTTC. This translates into CASSFGLETQYF.

In its sample, this clonotype was seen many times. J is TRBJ2-7 and V is TRBV9, with D perhaps matching TRBD2 (5 bases). V was trimmed by 0 bases and J by 0 bases, leaving 7 bases between them. Germline V CDR1 and CDR2: SGDLS, YYNGEE. CDR3 size: 14 residues. The CDR3 nucleotides read TGTGCCAGCAGCGTAGGAGGGAGCTCCTACGAGCAGTACTTC. The encoded protein is CASSVGGSSYEQYF.

This clonotype came up many times. The genes are TRBV20-1 and TRBJ2-3; 9 nucleotides align to TRBD2. The V gene end was trimmed by 0 bases and the J gene end by 0 bases; junction bases not matched to a gene: 10. The CDR3 covers 18 residues. Germline CDR1 DFQATT, CDR2 SNEGSKA (reference sequence). The CDR3 sequence: CSARDRKTSGRSTDTQYF. The DNA of the CDR3 is TGCAGTGCTAGAGATCGGAAGACTAGCGGTCGAAGCACAGATACGCAGTATTTT.